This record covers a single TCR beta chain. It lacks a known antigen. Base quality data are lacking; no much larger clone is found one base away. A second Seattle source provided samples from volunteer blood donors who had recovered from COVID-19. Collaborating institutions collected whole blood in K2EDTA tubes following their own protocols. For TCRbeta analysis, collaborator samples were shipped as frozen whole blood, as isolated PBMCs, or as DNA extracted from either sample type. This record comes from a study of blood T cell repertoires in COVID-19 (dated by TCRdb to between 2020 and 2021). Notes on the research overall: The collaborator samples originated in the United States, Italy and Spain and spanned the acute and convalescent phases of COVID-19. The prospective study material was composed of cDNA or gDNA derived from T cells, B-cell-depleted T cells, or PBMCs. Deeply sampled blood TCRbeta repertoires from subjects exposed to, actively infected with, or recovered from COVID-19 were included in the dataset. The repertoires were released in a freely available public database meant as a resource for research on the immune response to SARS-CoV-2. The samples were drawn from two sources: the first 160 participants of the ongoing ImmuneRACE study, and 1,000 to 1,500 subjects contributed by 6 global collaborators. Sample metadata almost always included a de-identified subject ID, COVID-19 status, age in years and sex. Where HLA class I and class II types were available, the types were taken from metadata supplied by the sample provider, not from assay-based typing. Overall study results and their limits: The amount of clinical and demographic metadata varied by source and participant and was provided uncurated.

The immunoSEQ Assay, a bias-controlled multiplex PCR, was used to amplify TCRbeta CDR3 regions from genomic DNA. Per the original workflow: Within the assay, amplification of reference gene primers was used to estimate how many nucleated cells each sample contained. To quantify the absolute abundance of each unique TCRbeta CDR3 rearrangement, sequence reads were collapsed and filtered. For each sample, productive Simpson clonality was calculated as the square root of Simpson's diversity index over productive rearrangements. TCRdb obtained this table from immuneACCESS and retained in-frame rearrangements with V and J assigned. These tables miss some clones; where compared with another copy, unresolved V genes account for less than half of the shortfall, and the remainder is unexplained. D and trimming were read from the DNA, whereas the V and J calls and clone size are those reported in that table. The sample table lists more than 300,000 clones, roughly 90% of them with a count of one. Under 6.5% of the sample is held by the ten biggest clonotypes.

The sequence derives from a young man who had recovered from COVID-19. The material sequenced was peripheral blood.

The CDR3 has the sequence CAWSSRDNQPQHF. The base sequence is TGTGCCTGGAGTTCCCGGGACAATCAGCCCCAGCATTTT. The V gene is TRBV30 and the J gene is TRBJ1-5; there is no confident call for the D gene. Including the terminal cysteine and phenylalanine, the CDR3 comprises 13 residues. Just CDR3 DNA is preserved here, 39 bases in frame from base 1. For CDR1 and CDR2, the germline V gene (reference sequence) lists GTSNPN and SVGIG. A distance of 8 bases separates the germline ends of V and J, which lose 2 bases and 3 bases respectively. The CDR3 plus the reference TRBV30 and TRBJ1-5 genes for the other parts give the full variable domain: SQTIHQWPATLVQPVGSPLSLECTVEGTSNPNLYWYRQAAGRGLQLLFYSVGIGQISSEVPQNLSASRPQDRQFILSSKKLLLSDSGFYLCAWSSRDNQPQHFGDGTRLSIL.